This T cell receptor beta chain appears in the sequencing data of a study of blood T cell repertoires in COVID-19. Produced via immunoSEQ multiplex PCR; TCRdb's table is partial and in-frame only. This sample has around 42,000 clones; around 79% occur once, and the top ten carry 30% to 35%. This clonotype was obtained from a woman of 80 years or more with acute or convalescent COVID-19. The sequenced material came from peripheral blood.

This CDR3 is CASSLDPDQETQYF. The CDR3 DNA reads TGCGCCAGCAGCCTAGACCCGGACCAAGAGACCCAGTACTTC. The rearrangement links TRBV10-1 to TRBJ2-5; D is ambiguous. The germline V and J ends were trimmed by 6 bases and 0 bases, with 11 bases remaining between them. The CDR3 length is 14 residues. CDR1 is WNHNN and CDR2 is SYGVQD in the germline V gene (reference sequence).